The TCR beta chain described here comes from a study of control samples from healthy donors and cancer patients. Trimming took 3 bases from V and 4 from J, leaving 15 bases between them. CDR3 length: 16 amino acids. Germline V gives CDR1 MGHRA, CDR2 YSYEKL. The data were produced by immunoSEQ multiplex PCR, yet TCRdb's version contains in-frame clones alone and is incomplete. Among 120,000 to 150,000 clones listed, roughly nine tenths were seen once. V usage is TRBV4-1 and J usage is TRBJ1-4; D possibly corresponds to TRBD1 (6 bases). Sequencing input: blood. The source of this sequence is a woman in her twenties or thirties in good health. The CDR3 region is CASSHSDRPLNEKLFF. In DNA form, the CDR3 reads TGCGCCAGCAGCCACAGCGACAGGCCTCTTAATGAAAAACTGTTTTTT.